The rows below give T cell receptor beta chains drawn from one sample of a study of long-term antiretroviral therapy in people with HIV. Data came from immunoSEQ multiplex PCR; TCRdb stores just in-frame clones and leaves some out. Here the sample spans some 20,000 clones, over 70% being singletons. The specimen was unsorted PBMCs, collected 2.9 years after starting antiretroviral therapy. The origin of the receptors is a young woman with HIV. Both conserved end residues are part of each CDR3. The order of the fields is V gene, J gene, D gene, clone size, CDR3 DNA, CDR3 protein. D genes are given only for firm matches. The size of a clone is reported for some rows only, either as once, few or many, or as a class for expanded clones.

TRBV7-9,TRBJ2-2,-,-,TGTGCCAGCAGCTCTTTTACCGGGGAGCTGTTTTTT,CASSSFTGELFF
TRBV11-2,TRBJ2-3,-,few,TGTGCCAGCAGCTCTATCGCCTCGACGATAGTGTCCCTCACAGATACGCAGTATTTT,CASSSIASTIVSLTDTQYF
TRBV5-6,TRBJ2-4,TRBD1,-,TGTGCCAGCAGCTCGGGGACAGATAACATTCAGTACTTC,CASSSGTDNIQYF
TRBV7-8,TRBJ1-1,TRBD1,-,TGTGCCAGCAGCCTTACAGGGGACACTGAAGCTTTCTTT,CASSLTGDTEAFF
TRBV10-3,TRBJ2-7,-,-,TGTGCCATCAGTGGGGGGGCGAGGTACGAGCAGTACTTC,CAISGGARYEQYF
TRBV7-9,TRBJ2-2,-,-,TGTGCCAGCAGCTTATTAGGTGCCGGGGAGCTGTTTTTT,CASSLLGAGELFF
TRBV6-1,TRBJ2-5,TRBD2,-,TGTGCCAGCAGTGAAGCTGGATGGGGGGGACAAGAGACCCAGTACTTC,CASSEAGWGGQETQYF
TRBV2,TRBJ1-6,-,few,TGTGCCAGCAGTGACGTAGGGACACCCCTCCACTTT,CASSDVGTPLHF
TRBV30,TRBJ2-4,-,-,TGTGCCTGGAGTGTACCAGCCAAAAACATTCAGTACTTC,CAWSVPAKNIQYF
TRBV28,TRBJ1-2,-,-,TGTGCCAGCAGTTTATGGGGGGCGTCGGACTATGGCTACACCTTC,CASSLWGASDYGYTF
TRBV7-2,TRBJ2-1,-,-,TGTGCCAGCAGCCCCTACGACAGCTACAATGAGCAGTTCTTC,CASSPYDSYNEQFF
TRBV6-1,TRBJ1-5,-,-,TGTGCCAGCACAACGCAGGGAAGTCAGCCCCAGCATTTT,CASTTQGSQPQHF
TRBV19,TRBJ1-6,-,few,TGTGCCAGTAGTGGCCCGTACGGTCTACAGAATTCACCCCTCCACTTT,CASSGPYGLQNSPLHF
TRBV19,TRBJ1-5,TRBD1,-,TGTGCCAGTAGCACAGGGGCTTTTGGCAATCAGCCCCAGCATTTT,CASSTGAFGNQPQHF
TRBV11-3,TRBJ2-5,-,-,TGTGCCAGCAGCTTAGGGGGCGGCTGGAGGGAGACCCAGTACTTC,CASSLGGGWRETQYF
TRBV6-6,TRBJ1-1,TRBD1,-,TGTGCCAGCATGAGACAGGGGAACACTGAAGCTTTCTTT,CASMRQGNTEAFF
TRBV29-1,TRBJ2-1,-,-,TGCAGCGGCCCAGCTAGGGAGCAGTTCTTC,CSGPAREQFF
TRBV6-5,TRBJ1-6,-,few,TGTGCCAGCAGTCCTATCAGGGCGAATTCACCCCTCCACTTT,CASSPIRANSPLHF
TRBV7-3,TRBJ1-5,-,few,TGTGCCAGCAGCTTGACAGTGCATCAGCCCCAGCATTTT,CASSLTVHQPQHF
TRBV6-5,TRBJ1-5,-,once,TGTGCCAGCAAGGACGCATTCAGCAATCAGCCCCAGCATTTT,CASKDAFSNQPQHF
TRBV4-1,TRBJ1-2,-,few,TGCGCCAGCAGCGGGGGAGCTAACTATGGCTACACCTTC,CASSGGANYGYTF
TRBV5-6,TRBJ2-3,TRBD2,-,TGTGCCAGCAGCTTGGGCTGGCGGGGGGCCGCAGATACGCAGTATTTT,CASSLGWRGAADTQYF
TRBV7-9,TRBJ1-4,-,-,TGTGCCAGCAGCTTAGAGGCGGGTCGGCGAGTTGAAAAACTGTTTTTT,CASSLEAGRRVEKLFF
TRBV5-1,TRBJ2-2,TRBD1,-,TGCGCCAGCAGCTTAATGACAGGGGAGACCGGGGAGCTGTTTTTT,CASSLMTGETGELFF
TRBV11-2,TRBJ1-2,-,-,TGTGCCAGCAGCCCAGAGGGGGTCGGCTACACCTTC,CASSPEGVGYTF
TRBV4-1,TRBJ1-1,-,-,TGCGCCAGCAGCCAAGCGGATGTCGTAACTGAAGCTTTCTTT,CASSQADVVTEAFF
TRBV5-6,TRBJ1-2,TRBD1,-,TGTGCCAGCAGACTGGACAGGGGCTATGGCTACACCTTC,CASRLDRGYGYTF
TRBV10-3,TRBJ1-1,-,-,TGTGCCATCAGCGTAGGCGGGGGCACTGAAGCTTTCTTT,CAISVGGGTEAFF
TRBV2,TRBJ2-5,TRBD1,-,TGTGCCACAGACAGGGAAGAGACCCAGTACTTC,CATDREETQYF
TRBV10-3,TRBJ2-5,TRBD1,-,TGTGCCATCAGCGATTCCGGGACAGGGAACCAAGAGACCCAGTACTTC,CAISDSGTGNQETQYF
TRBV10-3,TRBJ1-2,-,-,TGTGCCATCAGTGAAACTACAGACCGGACTAACTATGGCTACACCTTC,CAISETTDRTNYGYTF
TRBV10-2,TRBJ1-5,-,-,TGCGCCAGCAGTGATACACGCCAAAGATCCCAGCCCCAGCATTTT,CASSDTRQRSQPQHF
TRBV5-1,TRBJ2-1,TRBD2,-,TGCGCCAGCAGCTTGGAGTCACTAGCGGGGGCCTACAATGAGCAGTTCTTC,CASSLESLAGAYNEQFF
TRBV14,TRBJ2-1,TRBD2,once,TGTGCCAGCAGCCGGAGGGAGGGAAGGGGCCCCTACAATGAGCAGTTCTTC,CASSRREGRGPYNEQFF
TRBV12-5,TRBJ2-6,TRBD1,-,TGTGCTAGTACAGCGTTTAGGGGGACAGGGTACTCTGGGGCCAACGTCCTGACTTTC,CASTAFRGTGYSGANVLTF
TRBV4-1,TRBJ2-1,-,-,TGCGCCAGCAGCCAAGATCTAAACGGGGGCTGGAATGAGCAGTTCTTC,CASSQDLNGGWNEQFF
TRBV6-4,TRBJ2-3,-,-,TGTGCCAGCAGTGAGGGGCCCACAGATACGCAGTATTTT,CASSEGPTDTQYF
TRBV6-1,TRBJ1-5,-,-,TGTGCCAGCAGTGAAGGACAGTTCAATCAGCCCCAGCATTTT,CASSEGQFNQPQHF
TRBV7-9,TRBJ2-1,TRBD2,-,TGTGCCAGCAGCTCCTTTAAGGTAGCGGGGGGCCAAGAGCAGTTCTTC,CASSSFKVAGGQEQFF
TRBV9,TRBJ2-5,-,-,TGTGCCAGCAGCGTAGATTGGCAGGGAGAGACCCAGTACTTC,CASSVDWQGETQYF
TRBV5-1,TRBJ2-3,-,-,TGCGCCAGCAGCTCAAGGACTGTAACTAGCACAGATACGCAGTATTTT,CASSSRTVTSTDTQYF
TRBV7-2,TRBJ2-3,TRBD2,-,TGTGCCAGCACCCCAGGGCTAGCGGGGGGCTTTACGCAGTATTTT,CASTPGLAGGFTQYF
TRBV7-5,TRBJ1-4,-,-,TGTGTCAGAATCCGGGAGGGCTTGTGTGAAAAACTGTTTTTT,CVRIREGLCEKLFF
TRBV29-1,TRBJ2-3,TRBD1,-,TGCAGCGCGGGACAGGGACATACAGATACGCAGTATTTT,CSAGQGHTDTQYF
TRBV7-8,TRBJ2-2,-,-,TGTGCCAGCAGCTTAGGAACAGGGCACACCGGGGAGCTGTTTTTT,CASSLGTGHTGELFF
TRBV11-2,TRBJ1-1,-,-,TGTGCCAGCAGCCTAAACACTGAAGCTTTCTTT,CASSLNTEAFF
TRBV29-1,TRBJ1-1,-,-,TGCAGCGCCGGCTCCGGCCTGAACACTGAAGCTTTCTTT,CSAGSGLNTEAFF
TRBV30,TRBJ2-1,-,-,TGTGCCTGGAGTGTACTAGCAAAGAATGAGCAGTTCTTC,CAWSVLAKNEQFF
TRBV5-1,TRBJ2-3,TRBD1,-,TGCGCCAGCAGCTTTTTTCCGGGACAGGGCTCAGATACGCAGTATTTT,CASSFFPGQGSDTQYF
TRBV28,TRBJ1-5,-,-,TGTGCCAGCAGTTTTAATAACAATCAGCCCCAGCATTTT,CASSFNNNQPQHF
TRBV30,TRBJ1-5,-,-,TGTGCCTGGAGTGCTTTAACAGGGAACCAGCCCCAGCATTTT,CAWSALTGNQPQHF
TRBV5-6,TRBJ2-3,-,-,TGTGCCAGCAGCGGAGGGGTCGGAGATACGCAGTATTTT,CASSGGVGDTQYF
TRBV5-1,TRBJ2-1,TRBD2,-,TGCGCCAGCAGCTTGGCCGCATTAGTCCTAGCGAGGTCGGGGGGTGAGCAGTTCTTC,CASSLAALVLARSGGEQFF
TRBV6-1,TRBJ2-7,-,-,TGTGCCAGCAGTGATGTGGCGGAGTCCGATTTC,CASSDVAESDF
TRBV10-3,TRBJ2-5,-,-,TGTGCCATCAGTCCCGGGGGGCAACAGACCCAGTACTTC,CAISPGGQQTQYF
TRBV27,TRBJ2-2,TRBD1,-,TGTGCCAGCAGCAGAAACTTCAACAGGGGTGACACCGGGGAGCTGTTTTTT,CASSRNFNRGDTGELFF
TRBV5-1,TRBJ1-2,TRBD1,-,TGCGCCAGCAGCGATGGGGGTTCGACAGGGTTATTGTATGGCTACACCTTC,CASSDGGSTGLLYGYTF
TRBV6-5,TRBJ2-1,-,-,TGTGCCAGCAGTCAAGGAGGGGTAGCTCCGTTCTTC,CASSQGGVAPFF
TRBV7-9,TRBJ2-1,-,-,TGTGCCAGCAGCTTGGACACCCCAAAAGAAGATATGCAGTTCTTC,CASSLDTPKEDMQFF
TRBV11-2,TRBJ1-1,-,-,TGTGCCAGCAGCTTAGAAGCAGGGATTATGAACACTGAAGCTTTCTTT,CASSLEAGIMNTEAFF